A selection of T cell receptor beta chains follows, all from one sample in a study of cytomegalovirus exposure and HLA in healthy donors. Sequenced by immunoSEQ multiplex PCR; TCRdb stores in-frame clones only, minus some. The data contain some 190,000 clones, approximately 84% of them singletons. Input material: PBMCs. Every receptor here comes from a girl between 5 and 17 years old in good health and CMV-seropositive. The conserved cysteine and the conserved F or W are not part of the CDR3 here.

v_call,cdr3_aa
TRBV4-1,ASSLGRSEAF
TRBV4-1,ASSVDRVYGYT
TRBV5-1,ASSPRQGTYNEQF
TRBV18,ASSPGTGQVEAF
TRBV9,ASSPGQSTDTQY
TRBV28,ASKTSGSSYEQY
TRBV7-9,ASTAGSGDTQY
TRBV4-2,ASSQDGSSQETQY
TRBV4-1,ASSQDYTDTQY
TRBV6-5,ASSRVYNEQF
TRBV4-3,ASSQMGAGNTIY
TRBV10-3,AISPHGTDYGYT
TRBV19,ASRQSGTGGTEAF
TRBV6-1,ASRSGLLYEQY
TRBV6-1,ASRGASIYGYT
TRBV4-2,ASRDPGQREAF
TRBV5-1,ASSLGGQGTYEQY
TRBV11-2,ASSFPMGGRVSYEQY
TRBV6-5,ASSWVENQPQH
TRBV10-3,AISDATKGTEAF
TRBV11-2,ASTPGVGANVLT
TRBV6-5,ASSYQTAGVFNEQF
TRBV7-6,ASSAGQGSNQPQH
TRBV7-8,ASSPSKGEMKVVQY
TRBV7-9,ASSLGGYRGDTEAF
TRBV12-5,ASGLTRQGVSGANVLT
TRBV4-1,ASSHGLAGGVNEQF
TRBV6-5,ASRRQGINYGYT
TRBV7-8,ASSLVRSGLAGDRVNEQF
TRBV19,ASLGGPGDIQY
TRBV6-1,ASSVLTGSGNTIY
TRBV6-5,ASSYQGANTQY
TRBV27,ASSLRGDPGRETQY
TRBV30,AWSVGQAGYT
TRBV11-2,ASSYLGRISTDTQY
TRBV29-1,SVEVTLRGDEQF
TRBV5-5,ASSANFVPTGGFGNTIY
TRBV30,AWSVHRREKF
TRBV19,ASSIGGWVKDEAF
TRBV25-1,ASSGGRAIYTGELF
TRBV7-9,ASSLARGGRTDTQY
TRBV30,AWNREDRFYNEQF
TRBV25-1,ASSPHAGYGYT
TRBV5-6,ASSLLRQGGTGELF
TRBV5-4,ASSPGTGGSTEAF
TRBV5-1,ASVSGGREQF
TRBV7-9,ASSFRRDTQY
TRBV6-5,ASTASAGSYEQY
TRBV5-1,ASSLAASGSPKETQY
TRBV6-5,ASRLRDSVNEKLF
TRBV27,ASSLSKVGVGYGYT
TRBV30,AWRTGWEPYGYT